The 6 T cell receptor beta chains below all came from one sample that was sequenced in a study of regulatory T cells in long-lasting Graves disease. Investigators prepared the TCR beta libraries by applying iRepertoire HTBI primers and Arm-PCR of CDR3 regions. TCRdb analysed the multiplex PCR reads with MiXCR anew, one entry per CDR3 protein. The sample has about 620,000 distinct CDR3 sequences; approximately 15% are singletons. Time point in this sample: newly diagnosed GD, antithyroid drugs for less than 3 months. Isolated PBMC RNA provided the starting material for the TCR library. This same sample was also part of a study on T cells in Graves' hyperthyroidism and ophthalmopathy.

Sample: peripheral blood mononuclear cells (PBMCs), taken at new diagnosis, from a patient treated with antithyroid drugs. Receptor source: a woman aged 25 to 45 with Graves disease.

V usage is TRBV12-3 or TRBV12-4 and J usage is TRBJ1-5; D gene unclear. This CDR3 is built from 15 residues. V lost 6 bases to trimming and J lost 3 bases, with 15 bases between them. The CDR3 protein is CASSPDGTSNQPQHF. In nucleotides, the CDR3 is TGTGCCAGCAGCCCCGACGGAACCTCCAATCAGCCCCAGCATTTT.

The rearrangement joins TRBV19 to TRBJ1-2; TRBD1 is a possible D gene (6 bases). V lost 2 bases to trimming and J lost 2 bases, with 9 bases between them. Germline loops: CDR1 LNHDA, CDR2 SQIVND (reference sequence). This CDR3 region has 14 residues. As DNA, the CDR3 is TGTGCCAGTAGTATATCGGACAGAAACTATGGCTACACCTTC. Amino acid sequence: CASSISDRNYGYTF. Full variable domain (missing parts from reference TRBV19 and TRBJ1-2): DGGITQSPKYLFRKEGQNVTLSCEQNLNHDAMYWYRQDPGQGLRLIYYSQIVNDFQKGDIAEGYSVSREKKESFPLTVTSAQKNPTAFYLCASSISDRNYGYTFGSGTRLTVV.

There are a few counts of this clonotype. This chain joins TRBV19 and TRBJ2-2; 7 bases map to TRBD2. With V trimmed by 6 bases and J by 5 bases, 9 bases remained unmatched. This CDR3 has 15 amino acids. Germline lookup yields CDR1 LNHDA and CDR2 SQIVND (reference sequence). Here the CDR3 reads CASSMIAGETGELFF. DNA of the CDR3: TGTGCCAGTAGCATGATTGCGGGAGAGACCGGGGAGCTGTTTTTT.

The sample holds many counts of this clonotype. The chain recombines TRBV6-2 or TRBV6-3 with TRBJ1-1; TRBD1 agrees at 10 bases. The V gene's germline CDR1 is MNHEY and CDR2 SVGEGT. V was pared by 6 bases and J by 5 bases, with 3 bases of the junction left unmatched. The CDR3 loop spans 13 amino acids. The CDR3 DNA is TGTGCCAGCAGAGGGACAGGGGCTACTGAAGCTTTCTTT. Its translation: CASRGTGATEAFF.

This clonotype was observed at least ten times. This sequence joins TRBV6-5 and TRBJ1-1; tentatively, D is TRBD1 (5 bases). Trimming pared 4 bases from V and 1 base from J, leaving 10 bases between. The CDR3 covers 14 residues. Germline V CDR1 and CDR2: MNHEY, SVGAGI. This CDR3 reads CASSSATGNTEAFF. The DNA of the CDR3 is TGTGCCAGCAGTTCCGCTACAGGGAACACTGAAGCTTTCTTT.

This clonotype was found many times. The gene calls are TRBV27 and TRBJ2-7, with 13 bases matching TRBD2. Trimming at V came to 2 bases and at J to 5 bases, leaving 15 bases not matched to a gene. Germline CDR1 reads MNHEY; CDR2 reads SMNVEV (reference sequence). This CDR3 region has 19 residues. This CDR3 is CASSLKRVAGTSGTHEQYF. The CDR3 DNA is TGTGCCAGCAGTTTAAAGCGGGTGGCCGGGACTAGCGGGACCCACGAGCAGTACTTC.